The rows below give T cell receptor beta chains drawn from one sample of a study of T cell changes during pregnancy in multiple sclerosis. Measured with immunoSEQ multiplex PCR; TCRdb has only the in-frame clones, and not every one. The table has around 97,000 clones, about 90% seen once. The sequencing used peripheral blood, collected after pregnancy. Receptors originate from a female donor with multiple sclerosis, enrolled in a pregnancy study. CDR3s include the opening cysteine and the closing phenylalanine or tryptophan. The D gene is left open where the match is weak. For some rows the clone size is stated as once, few or many, or as a class when expanded; others skip it.

TRBJ2-5 | - | - | TRBV15 | TGTGCCACCAGCAGTGTGGGAGTTCAAGAGACCCAGTACTTC | CATSSVGVQETQYF
TRBJ1-2 | - | TRBD1 | TRBV2 | TGTGCCAGCAGTGGGACAGGGAACTATGGCTACACCTTC | CASSGTGNYGYTF
TRBJ1-1 | - | TRBD1 | TRBV28 | TGTGCCAGCAGCAGGACAGGGTTTAACACTGAAGCTTTCTTT | CASSRTGFNTEAFF
TRBJ2-3 | - | TRBD2 | TRBV28 | TGTGCCAGCAGTTTCTTTAGCGGGGTCACAGATACGCAGTATTTT | CASSFFSGVTDTQYF
TRBJ2-7 | - | - | TRBV11-2 | TGTGCCAGCAGCTTAGACGGGCTAGCTCGTCCGCAGTTC | CASSLDGLARPQF
TRBJ2-3 | - | TRBD2 | TRBV7-9 | TGTGCCAGCAGCGCTAGCGGGGTTGGAGATACGCAGTATTTT | CASSASGVGDTQYF
TRBJ2-5 | - | - | TRBV2 | TGTGCCAGCAGTGCCGGGCAAGAGACCCAGTACTTC | CASSAGQETQYF
TRBJ2-7 | - | - | TRBV19 | TGTGCCGCGGGGCCCGGGACAGCCTACGAGCAGTACTTC | CAAGPGTAYEQYF
TRBJ2-3 | - | TRBD2 | TRBV9 | TGTGCCAGCAGCGCCGGGACTAGCGGAGATACGCAGTATTTT | CASSAGTSGDTQYF
TRBJ2-7 | - | - | TRBV18 | TGTGCCAGCTCACCAGGCCTTAACTACGAGCAGTACTTC | CASSPGLNYEQYF
TRBJ2-7 | - | - | TRBV7-8 | TGTGCCAGCAGCTTAGGGTCGCGGGGGCAAGAGCAGTACTTC | CASSLGSRGQEQYF
TRBJ1-5 | - | TRBD1 | TRBV18 | TGTGCCAGCTCACCTCAGGGGGCAGACAATCAGCCCCAGCATTTT | CASSPQGADNQPQHF
TRBJ1-2 | - | - | TRBV9 | TGTGCCAGCAGCGTACCCGGGGGCTACACCTTC | CASSVPGGYTF
TRBJ2-7 | - | - | TRBV10-3 | TGTGCCACCACACCAAATCCCTCCTACGAGCAGTACTTC | CATTPNPSYEQYF
TRBJ2-2 | - | TRBD1 | TRBV28 | TGTGCCAGCAGTGAAGGGGGCAGAACCGGGGAGCTGTTTTTT | CASSEGGRTGELFF
TRBJ1-1 | - | - | TRBV13 | TGTGCCAGCAGCTGGGGGGACAACACTGAAGCTTTCTTT | CASSWGDNTEAFF
TRBJ1-2 | - | TRBD1 | TRBV2 | TGTGCCAGCAGCCCGGGACAGGGGATCTATGGCTACACCTTC | CASSPGQGIYGYTF
TRBJ1-1 | - | - | TRBV19 | TGTGCCAGTAGTATAGTAGGACAGCGACGGTTCACTGAAGCTTTCTTT | CASSIVGQRRFTEAFF
TRBJ2-3 | - | TRBD1 | TRBV4-3 | TGCGCCAGCAGCCAAGATAAGAACGGAACAGGGGGATTCACAGATACGCAGTATTTT | CASSQDKNGTGGFTDTQYF
TRBJ2-3 | - | TRBD1 | TRBV2 | TGTGCCAGCTTCCGGTTGGGATTGACAGGGGGTGACGCAGATACGCAGTATTTT | CASFRLGLTGGDADTQYF
TRBJ1-5 | - | - | TRBV5-5 | TGTGCCAGCAGCTTGGTTTGGACAACTCAGCCCCAGCATTTT | CASSLVWTTQPQHF
TRBJ1-4 | - | - | TRBV25-1 | TGTGCCAGCAGTGGTTCAACGGCAACTAATGAAAAACTGTTTTTT | CASSGSTATNEKLFF
TRBJ2-5 | - | TRBD2 | TRBV7-3 | TGTGCCAGCAGCTCCGGGACTAGCGGGGGGGCGGGAGAGACCCAGTACTTC | CASSSGTSGGAGETQYF
TRBJ2-1 | once | TRBD1 | TRBV7-6 | TGTGCCAGCAGCTTCACAGGGGGATTTGAGCAGTTCTTC | CASSFTGGFEQFF
TRBJ2-7 | - | TRBD1 | TRBV6-1 | TGTGCCAGCAGTGTGACAGGGGGCCCCTACGAGCAGTACTTC | CASSVTGGPYEQYF
TRBJ2-3 | few | - | TRBV14 | TGTGCCAGCAGCCAAGGAGCACGATCAGATACGCAGTATTTT | CASSQGARSDTQYF
TRBJ2-1 | few | TRBD2 | TRBV19 | TGTGCCAGTAGTATTTTCGCGGGAGGGGCGAATGAGCAGTTCTTC | CASSIFAGGANEQFF
TRBJ2-2 | - | TRBD1 | TRBV7-9 | TGTGCCAGCAGCCCTAGGGGCCAGGGGGACACCGGGGAGCTGTTTTTT | CASSPRGQGDTGELFF
TRBJ1-1 | - | - | TRBV7-9 | TGTGCCAGCAGCTTCTACCTCGACGGACTCGGAGCTTTCTTT | CASSFYLDGLGAFF
TRBJ2-3 | - | - | TRBV2 | TGTGCCAGCAGTCTTAGGCGGCTTAGCACAGATACGCAGTATTTT | CASSLRRLSTDTQYF
TRBJ2-2 | - | - | TRBV5-1 | TGCGCCAGCCATAATACAGGGTACACCGGGGAGCTGTTTTTT | CASHNTGYTGELFF
TRBJ1-5 | - | - | TRBV6-6 | TGTGCCAGCAGCCCGCTTTTCTTGGACAGTCAGCCCCAGCATTTT | CASSPLFLDSQPQHF
TRBJ2-3 | - | - | TRBV20-1 | TGCAGTGCTAGATTCGCAGATACGCAGTATTTT | CSARFADTQYF
TRBJ2-2 | - | TRBD2 | TRBV7-8 | TGTGCCAGCTTCCAGGCGACTAGCGGGGGGAATGGCGGGGAGCTGTTTTTT | CASFQATSGGNGGELFF
TRBJ1-1 | - | - | TRBV4-1 | TGCGCCAGCAGCTATGGATGGGCAGTGAACACTGAAGCTTTCTTT | CASSYGWAVNTEAFF